Below, one TCR beta chain is given with its context. Which antigen it targets is not known. The input lacks base qualities; no much larger clone sits a single base away. These data originate in a study of blood T cell repertoires in COVID-19 (TCRdb year 2020). In the study overall: The collaborator samples originated in the United States, Italy and Spain and spanned the acute and convalescent phases of COVID-19. The prospective study material was composed of cDNA or gDNA derived from T cells, B-cell-depleted T cells, or PBMCs. Subjects who had been exposed to COVID-19, were actively infected with it, or had recovered from it provided the deeply sampled blood TCRbeta repertoires that made up the dataset. The repertoires were released in a freely available public database meant as a resource for research on the immune response to SARS-CoV-2. The samples were drawn from the first 160 participants of the ongoing ImmuneRACE study and from some 1,300 subjects provided by 6 global collaborators. Sample metadata almost always included a de-identified subject ID, COVID-19 status, age in years and sex. Where available, HLA class I and class II types were obtained from metadata supplied by the sample provider rather than from assay-based typing.

TCRbeta CDR3 regions were amplified from genomic DNA using the immunoSEQ Assay, a bias-controlled multiplex PCR. The original pipeline was this. The number of nucleated cells in each sample was estimated from the amplification of reference gene primers within the assay. Sequence reads were collapsed and filtered to measure the absolute abundance of every unique TCRbeta CDR3 rearrangement. For each sample, productive Simpson clonality was calculated as the square root of Simpson's diversity index across productive rearrangements. TCRdb re-hosts the immuneACCESS table, in-frame sequences only. Its copies lack some clones; in the studies checked, an unresolved V gene accounts for under half of them, and the cause for the rest is not known. V and J calls and clone size follow that table, whereas D and trimming were derived from the DNA. The sample table contains some 170,000 clones; only one count was recorded for more than 75% of them. The top ten clones comprise about 1% of the sample.

Broader findings and caveats from the paper: The amount of clinical and demographic metadata varied by source and participant and was provided uncurated.

Collaborating institutions collected whole blood in K2EDTA tubes following their own protocols. For TCRbeta analysis, collaborators shipped samples in one of three forms: frozen whole blood, isolated PBMCs, or DNA extracted from either of those sample types. There are 13 amino acids in the CDR3, from cysteine to phenylalanine inclusive. Only CDR3 DNA is held: 39 bases, read in frame from base 1. The germline V gene sets CDR1 to MNHNS and CDR2 to SASEGT. The rearrangement joined TRBV6-1 to TRBJ2-2; the D gene is possibly TRBD2, with 5 bases matching. Sequencing input: peripheral blood. The source is a middle-aged man with acute or convalescent COVID-19. CDR3 region: CAIGEFEVGELFF. The DNA sequence reads TGTGCTATCGGGGAGTTCGAGGTCGGGGAGCTGTTTTTT.